The 18 T cell receptor beta chains below all came from one sample that was sequenced in a study of T cell repertoires in ileal Crohn's disease. Data came from immunoSEQ multiplex PCR; TCRdb stores just in-frame clones and leaves some out. Altogether roughly 15,000 clones are present, 83% being singletons, with the ten largest covering around a tenth. The material sequenced was ileal tissue. The origin of the receptors is an adult with Crohn's disease.

This chain connects TRBV6-5 to TRBJ2-1, with 12 bases lining up with TRBD2. V lost 5 bases and J lost 8; bases outside the gene matches: 7. Germline lookup yields CDR1 MNHEY and CDR2 SVGAGI. The CDR3 is 15 amino acids. The CDR3 DNA follows: TGTGCCAGCAGTGGCCTAGCGGGGGGGAGGTATGAGCAGTTCTTC. Translation: CASSGLAGGRYEQFF.

This chain links TRBV7-9 with TRBJ1-2; 8 bases map to TRBD1. The CDR3 consists of 14 residues. Trimming took 5 bases from V and 8 from J; bases not matched to a gene: 10. Germline V gene data show CDR1 as SEHNR and CDR2 as FQNEAQ (reference sequence). CDR3 loop: CASSPPPTGDGYTF. CDR3 in DNA: TGTGCCAGCAGCCCGCCCCCGACAGGGGACGGCTACACCTTC.

This sequence joins TRBV7-9 and TRBJ1-1; D is uncertain. Trimming removed 3 bases from V and 1 base from J, with 9 bases in between. CDR1 and CDR2 from the germline V gene are SEHNR and FQNEAQ (reference sequence). CDR3 size: 14 residues. CDR3 nucleotide sequence: TGTGCCAGCAGCTTCCCCCCACAGAACACTGAAGCTTTCTTT. It encodes CASSFPPQNTEAFF.

The rearrangement uses TRBV7-6 and TRBJ1-6, with 7 bases identical to TRBD1. Germline loops: CDR1 SGHVS, CDR2 FNYEAQ. Germline trimming cut 5 bases from V and 3 bases from J; bases unmatched to any gene: 7. CDR3 length: 16 residues. The CDR3 reads CASSPQGGGYNSPLHF. The CDR3 coding sequence is TGTGCCAGCAGCCCGCAGGGGGGAGGCTATAATTCACCCCTCCACTTT.

The chain links TRBV18 to TRBJ2-5; TRBD2 aligns across 9 bases. The germline V gene encodes CDR1 KGHSH and CDR2 LQKENI. This CDR3 has 17 residues. Losses at the gene ends were 6 bases for V and 7 bases for J; bases not matched to a gene: 18. The CDR3 DNA sequence: TGTGCCAGCTCCCCCCAGCGGGGGGCTCCAACCCCGGGGACCCAGTACTTC. Its translation is CASSPQRGAPTPGTQYF.

The rearrangement links TRBV10-1 to TRBJ2-7; the D gene is possibly TRBD1 (5 bases). V lost 3 bases, J lost 2 bases, and 8 bases lay in between. The CDR3 runs 13 residues. The germline V gene has CDR1 WNHNN and CDR2 SYGVQD (reference sequence). The DNA of the CDR3 is TGCGCCAGCAGTGACGTCAGGGCCTACGAGCAGTACTTC. Translation gives CASSDVRAYEQYF.

The V gene is TRBV5-4, the J gene TRBJ2-3; 8 nucleotides line up with TRBD2. Germline CDR1 reads SGHNT; CDR2 reads YYREEE (reference sequence). V gave up 4 bases and J gave up 0 bases; unmatched junction bases: 7. The CDR3 extends over 16 amino acids. The CDR3 nucleotides are TGTGCCAGCAGCCCGGTAGCGGGGCAGAGCACAGATACGCAGTATTTT. Translation gives CASSPVAGQSTDTQYF.

The rearrangement links TRBV18 to TRBJ1-1, with 7 bases fitting TRBD1. Germline CDR1 KGHSH, CDR2 LQKENI. CDR3 length: 17 residues. V trimming: 2 bases; J trimming: 1 base; junction bases outside the gene matches: 10. In DNA, the CDR3 is TGTGCCAGCTCACCAAGTTCGCTGGGGACAGCGAACACTGAAGCTTTCTTT. Its protein is CASSPSSLGTANTEAFF.

V gene TRBV5-4 combines with J gene TRBJ2-1; 11 bases match TRBD2. V shed 0 bases and J 9 bases; nucleotides not matched to a gene: 17. This CDR3 is built from 19 residues. The germline V gene encodes CDR1 SGHNT and CDR2 YYREEE (reference sequence). CDR3 loop: CASSLGFFRIAGGGSEQFF. CDR3 sequence (DNA): TGTGCCAGCAGCTTGGGGTTCTTCCGTATAGCGGGGGGGGGAAGTGAGCAGTTCTTC.

The chain recombines TRBV7-9 with TRBJ2-7, with 9 positions matching TRBD1. CDR1 and CDR2 from the germline V gene are SEHNR and FQNEAQ (reference sequence). This CDR3 region has 14 residues. With V trimmed by 5 bases and J by 2 bases, 4 bases remained unmatched. Here the CDR3 DNA reads TGTGCCAGCAGCGGGACAGGGAAAACCTACGAGCAGTACTTC. It codes for CASSGTGKTYEQYF.

The CDR3 spells CASSPRGQSPEQYF. CDR3 DNA sequence: TGTGCCAGCAGCCCCCGGGGACAGAGTCCCGAGCAGTACTTC. This chain links TRBV7-8 with TRBJ2-7; 7 positions agree with TRBD1. CDR3 length equals 14 residues. Germline V gene lookup returns CDR1 SGHVS and CDR2 FQNEAQ. Trimming at V came to 5 bases and at J to 6 bases, leaving 10 bases not matched to a gene.

The chain couples TRBV30 to TRBJ1-2, with 9 bases lining up with TRBD1. The CDR3 is 13 residues long. Germline V gives CDR1 GTSNPN, CDR2 SVGIG (reference sequence). Trimming took 5 bases from V and 5 from J; bases not matched to a gene: 6. The CDR3 loop is CAWVDRGGYGYTF. CDR3 sequence (DNA): TGTGCCTGGGTGGACAGGGGAGGATATGGCTACACCTTC.

This clone has just a few counts. The V gene is TRBV7-6, the J gene TRBJ1-5; D is perhaps TRBD1 (6 bases). Germline values: CDR1 SGHVS, CDR2 FNYEAQ. The V end lost 1 base, the J end lost 0 bases, and 10 bases lay between the germline ends. CDR3 size: 16 residues. The chain's CDR3 is CASSLGTAISNQPQHF. The CDR3 nucleotides are TGTGCCAGCAGCTTAGGGACAGCAATTAGCAATCAGCCCCAGCATTTT.

The chain joins TRBV5-1 to TRBJ2-6; 11 bases agree with TRBD1. Germline CDR1 and CDR2: SGHRS and YFSETQ. The CDR3 has 16 amino acids. V dropped 4 bases and J dropped 0; count of bases not matched to a gene: 0. CDR3: CASSGTGGSGANVLTF. The DNA for the CDR3 is TGCGCCAGCAGCGGGACAGGGGGCTCTGGGGCCAACGTCCTGACTTTC.

The chain joins TRBV9 to TRBJ1-5; D is undetermined. V was shortened by 4 bases and J by 0 bases, with 8 bases between the two germline ends. The CDR3 is 14 residues long. From germline, CDR1 is SGDLS and CDR2 YYNGEE. Here the CDR3 DNA reads TGTGCCAGCAGCCCCCAGGATAGCAATCAGCCCCAGCATTTT. As protein: CASSPQDSNQPQHF.

This clone was seen a single time. J is TRBJ1-2 and V is TRBV7-2; the D is unclear. Germline CDR1 SGHTA, CDR2 FQGNSA. The V and J ends lost 6 bases and 4 bases respectively, with 12 bases between them. The CDR3 is 13 amino acids. CDR3 bases: TGTGCCAGCAGGAGCTCTGAGAGCTATGGCTACACCTTC. Translated: CASRSSESYGYTF.

The genes are TRBV10-2 and TRBJ2-5; maybe TRBD1 (5 bases). The J call may be in error: the DNA end matches TRBJ2-7 better. The CDR3 length is 14 residues. Germline CDR1 is WSHSY and CDR2 is SAAADI. The CDR3 is CASSDPTGVYEQYF. As DNA, the CDR3 is TGCGCCAGCAGTGATCCCACAGGAGTCTACGAGCAGTACTTC.

This clone was found a few times. The V gene is TRBV2, the J gene TRBJ2-7, with D uncertain. The ends were cut back, 4 bases at V and 5 bases at J, with 12 bases in the middle. The CDR3 is 13 residues long. Germline loops: CDR1 SNHLY, CDR2 FYNNEI. Here the CDR3 DNA reads TGTGCCAGCAGTGGCGCGGTGATGCACGAGCAGTACTTC. It codes for CASSGAVMHEQYF. Full variable domain (missing parts from reference TRBV2 and TRBJ2-7): EPEVTQTPSHQVTQMGQEVILRCVPISNHLYFYWYRQILGQKVEFLVSFYNNEISEKSEIFDDQFSVERPDGSNFTLKIRSTKLEDSAMYFCASSGAVMHEQYFGPGTRLTVT.